These T cell receptor beta chains were read from a single sample in a study of T cells in narcolepsy. Clones were sequenced by immunoSEQ multiplex PCR, and TCRdb holds only the in-frame ones, with some missing. Of about 35,000 clones in the sample, around 84% were seen once. Sequenced sample: memory (CD45RA-) CD4+ T cells from blood. These receptors originate from a human donor in good health. CDR3s include the opening cysteine and the closing phenylalanine or tryptophan. A D gene is named only where the DNA matches it firmly. A row's size may be missing; if present it is once, few, many or a size class.

>TRBV6-1|-|TRBJ1-5|-
TGTGCCAGCAGTGAACCCGGAATTAGCAATCAGCCCCAGCATTTT
CASSEPGISNQPQHF
>TRBV6-5|-|TRBJ2-7|-
TGTGCCACCATAGGGAGTTTCTACGAGCAGTACTTC
CATIGSFYEQYF
>TRBV5-5|-|TRBJ2-7|once
TGTGCCAGCAGCGGGGGCGGTCCAGTGGAGTTCTACGAGCAGTACTTC
CASSGGGPVEFYEQYF
>TRBV2|TRBD2|TRBJ2-1|-
TGTGCCAGCAGTGAAGGGCTAGCGGCAGGATACAATGAGCAGTTCTTC
CASSEGLAAGYNEQFF
>TRBV9|-|TRBJ2-1|-
TGTGCCAGCAGCGGACATAGTGAGCAGTTCTTC
CASSGHSEQFF
>TRBV11-1|-|TRBJ2-1|-
TGTGCCAGCAGCGAACAGGGAGTCAATGAGCAGTTCTTC
CASSEQGVNEQFF
>TRBV10-3|TRBD2|TRBJ2-3|-
TGTGCCGCACGACTAGCGGGAAGCACAGATACGCAGTATTTT
CAARLAGSTDTQYF
>TRBV19|TRBD1|TRBJ2-5|-
TGTGCCAGTAGTGGGACAGGGGTGGGAGAGACCCAGTACTTC
CASSGTGVGETQYF
>TRBV6-5|-|TRBJ1-6|once
TGTGCCAGCAGTGCCAAACAGGTTCCGGATTCACCCCTCCACTTT
CASSAKQVPDSPLHF
>TRBV5-1|-|TRBJ1-4|-
TGCGCCAGCAGCTTGGAGGGAAATGCTTGGCTGTTTTTT
CASSLEGNAWLFF
>TRBV19|TRBD1|TRBJ1-2|-
TGTGCCAGTAGGAGACAGGGTCATGGCTACACCTTC
CASRRQGHGYTF
>TRBV6-5|-|TRBJ2-3|-
TGTGCCAGCAGCCGGGACCAAAGGGCAGATACGCAGTATTTT
CASSRDQRADTQYF
>TRBV5-4|TRBD1|TRBJ1-1|-
TGTGCCAGCAGCTTGGTTGTGGGCAGGGGGTCCGCTGAAGCTTTCTTT
CASSLVVGRGSAEAFF
>TRBV5-6|-|TRBJ1-2|-
TGTGCCAGCAGCTTGTCGGCGGCCCTTGGCTACACCTTC
CASSLSAALGYTF
>TRBV18|-|TRBJ1-2|-
TGTGCCAGCTCACCCAACAATCGTAATGGCTACACCTTC
CASSPNNRNGYTF
>TRBV2|-|TRBJ1-5|-
TGTGCCAGCAGTGCACGGGGTGGAGGGTCTCAGCCCCAGCATTTT
CASSARGGGSQPQHF
>TRBV27|-|TRBJ2-3|-
TGTGCCAGCACCCTCCTACGGGGGACAGATACGCAGTATTTT
CASTLLRGTDTQYF
>TRBV7-6|TRBD2|TRBJ2-7|-
TGTGCCAGCAGCTTGGGCGGGAGCCTACTCTACGAGCAGTACTTC
CASSLGGSLLYEQYF